There are many counts of the clone carrying this T cell receptor beta chain. As yet, its antigen is unknown. The CDR3 runs to 15 residues. V gave up 7 bases and J gave up 4 bases, with 16 bases separating them. The germline V gene has CDR1 LNHDA and CDR2 SQIVND (reference sequence). The data were taken from a study of read filtering for tumor transcriptome and immune sequencing. Across the whole study: Per sample, TCR-region reads ranged about 4 to 11 million by IR-seq, roughly 80 to 1273 by RNA-seq.

Study-level findings and limits: IR-seq captured clonotypes deeper and more reliably than RNA-seq.

Molecular barcoded adaptors covering alpha/delta and beta/gamma chains were used on approximately 400 ng RNA. In TCRdb, the reads were re-called with MiXCR into one record per CDR3 protein. The table has 50,000 or so distinct CDR3 sequences, around a fifth seen once. V gene TRBV19 combines with J gene TRBJ2-2, with D perhaps being TRBD1 or TRBD2 (5 bases each). The sequenced material came from a population of CD138-negative cells sorted from bone marrow. This TCR derives from a donor at least 40 years old with multiple myeloma. The CDR3 loop is CASNHEGPGTGELFF. CDR3 sequence (DNA): TGTGCCAGTAACCATGAGGGGCCAGGCACCGGGGAGCTGTTTTTT.